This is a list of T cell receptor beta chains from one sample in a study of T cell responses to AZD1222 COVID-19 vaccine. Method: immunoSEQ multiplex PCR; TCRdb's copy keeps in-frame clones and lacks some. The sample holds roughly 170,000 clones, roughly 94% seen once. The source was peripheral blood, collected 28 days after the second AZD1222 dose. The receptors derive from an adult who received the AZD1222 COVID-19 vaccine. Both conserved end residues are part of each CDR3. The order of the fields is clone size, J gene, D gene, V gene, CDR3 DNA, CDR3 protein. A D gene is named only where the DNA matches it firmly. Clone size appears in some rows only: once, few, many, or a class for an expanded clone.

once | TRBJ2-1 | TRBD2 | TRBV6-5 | TGTGCCAGCAGTTTTAGCGGGAGTAGGTTCAATGAGCAGTTCTTC | CASSFSGSRFNEQFF
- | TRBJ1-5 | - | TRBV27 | TGTGCCAGCAGTAGAGGGAGCCGCAATCAGCCCCAGCATTTT | CASSRGSRNQPQHF
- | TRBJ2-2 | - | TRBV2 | TGTGCCAGCAGGCGCCAGGGAATAGACACCGGGGAGCTGTTTTTT | CASRRQGIDTGELFF
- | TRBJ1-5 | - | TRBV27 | TGTGCCAGCAGTTTGGACCTCCGTCAGCCCCAGCATTTT | CASSLDLRQPQHF
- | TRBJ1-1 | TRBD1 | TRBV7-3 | TGTGCCAGCAGGGAAAACAGGGGTGGGAACACTGAAGCTTTCTTT | CASRENRGGNTEAFF
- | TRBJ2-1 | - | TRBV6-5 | TGTGCCAGCAGATTCGACCCCCGGCGGGCCAATGAGCAGTTCTTC | CASRFDPRRANEQFF
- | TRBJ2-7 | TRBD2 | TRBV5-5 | TGTGCCAGCAGCTCCCCGGGACTAGCGGGTATAGACGAGCAGTACTTC | CASSSPGLAGIDEQYF
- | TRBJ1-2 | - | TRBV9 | TGTGCCAGCGGGCACCCAAACTATGGCTACACCTTC | CASGHPNYGYTF
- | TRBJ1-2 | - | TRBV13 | TGTGCCAGCAGCCTTCCCCCGTACTATGGCTACACCTTC | CASSLPPYYGYTF
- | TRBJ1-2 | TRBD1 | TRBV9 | TGTGCCAGCAGCGCAGACAGGGGTTGGGGTGGCTACACCTTC | CASSADRGWGGYTF
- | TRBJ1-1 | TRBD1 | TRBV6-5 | TGTGCCAGCGGACAGGGCTCGGACACTGAAGCTTTCTTT | CASGQGSDTEAFF
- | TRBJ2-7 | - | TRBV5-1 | TGCGCCAGCAGCTTGGGTGGAGCCAGGGGCTTATACGAGCAGTACTTC | CASSLGGARGLYEQYF
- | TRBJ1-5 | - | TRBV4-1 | TGCGCCAGCAGCCATGACCGGAGAGCTTATAGCAATCAGCCCCAGCATTTT | CASSHDRRAYSNQPQHF
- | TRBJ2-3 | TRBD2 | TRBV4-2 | TGTGCCAGCAGCCAAGATCCCCCACTAGCGGGAGGCACAGATACGCAGTATTTT | CASSQDPPLAGGTDTQYF
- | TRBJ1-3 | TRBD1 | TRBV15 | TGTGCCACCAGCCCCGACAGGGGAAGGAACACCATATATTTT | CATSPDRGRNTIYF
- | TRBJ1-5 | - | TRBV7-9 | TGTGCCAGCAGCCTAACCCTAGGGGATAGCAATCAGCCCCAGCATTTT | CASSLTLGDSNQPQHF
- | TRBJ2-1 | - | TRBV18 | TGTGCCAGCTCAAAACAGGGAACTCGATACGACAATGAGCAGTTCTTC | CASSKQGTRYDNEQFF
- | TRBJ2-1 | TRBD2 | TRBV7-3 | TGTGCCAGCAGCCCCCAGGGACTAGCGAACAATGAGCAGTTCTTC | CASSPQGLANNEQFF
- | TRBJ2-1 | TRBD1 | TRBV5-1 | TGCGCCAGCGGAGAGGCGTCGGACAGGGGCAATGAGCAGTTCTTC | CASGEASDRGNEQFF
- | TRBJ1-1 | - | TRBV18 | TGTGCCAGCTCACCTCAAGTCGGTGAAGCTTTCTTT | CASSPQVGEAFF
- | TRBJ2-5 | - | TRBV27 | TGTGCCAGCAGTTTTAGGGGATCGGGAGAGACCCAGTACTTC | CASSFRGSGETQYF
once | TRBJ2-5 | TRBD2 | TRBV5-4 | TGTGCCAGCAGCTCGATAGGGACTAGCGGGCAAGAGACCCAGTACTTC | CASSSIGTSGQETQYF
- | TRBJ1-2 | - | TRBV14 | TGTGCCAGCAGCCAAGATATTAGAGGCTACACCTTC | CASSQDIRGYTF
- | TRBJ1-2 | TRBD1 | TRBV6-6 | TGTGCCAGCAGTTACCCCTCCGGACAGGCGATCTATGGCTACACCTTC | CASSYPSGQAIYGYTF
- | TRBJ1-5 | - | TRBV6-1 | TGTGCCAGCAGTGAAACTTGGGTCATCTTCAATCAGCCCCAGCATTTT | CASSETWVIFNQPQHF
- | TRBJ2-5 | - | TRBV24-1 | TGTGCCACCAGTGATTTGCTATCAGAGACCCAGTACTTC | CATSDLLSETQYF
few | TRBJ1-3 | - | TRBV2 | TGTGCCAGCAGTGTTCGGACGGGCCTCAGCTCTGGAAACACCATATATTTT | CASSVRTGLSSGNTIYF
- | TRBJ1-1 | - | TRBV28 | TGTGCCAGCAGTTACCGTGATAAAGCTTTCTTT | CASSYRDKAFF
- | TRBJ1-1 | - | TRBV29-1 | TGCAGCGTTGGAGTCGGTCAGGCTGAAGCTTTCTTT | CSVGVGQAEAFF
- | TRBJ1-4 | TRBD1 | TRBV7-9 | TGTGCCAGCAGCCCTTTGACAGGGGGCTTTACTAATGAAAAACTGTTTTTT | CASSPLTGGFTNEKLFF
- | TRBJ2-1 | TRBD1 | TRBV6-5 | TGTGCCAGCAGTCAGGGACAGACTTACAATGAGCAGTTCTTC | CASSQGQTYNEQFF
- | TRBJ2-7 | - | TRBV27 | TGTGCCAGCAGTTTGGTGCAGGGGTCCCACGAGCAGTACTTC | CASSLVQGSHEQYF
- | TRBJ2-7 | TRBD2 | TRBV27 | TGTGCCAGCAGTCGGTCTAGCGGGAGTCCCTCCTACGAGCAGTACTTC | CASSRSSGSPSYEQYF
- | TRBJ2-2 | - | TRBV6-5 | TGTGCCAGCACAGGGGGGGCGAACACCGGGGAGCTGTTTTTT | CASTGGANTGELFF
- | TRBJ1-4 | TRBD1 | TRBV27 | TGTGCCAGCAGTCCGCAACCGGGACAGGGGGCACCAACTAATGAAAAACTGTTTTTT | CASSPQPGQGAPTNEKLFF
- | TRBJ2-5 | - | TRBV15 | TGTGCCACCAGCAGAGATTGGGGAGGACTACAAACCCAGTACTTC | CATSRDWGGLQTQYF
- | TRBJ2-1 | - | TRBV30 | TGTGCCTGGAGTGGGATCGATCAACAGGACAATGAGCAGTTCTTC | CAWSGIDQQDNEQFF
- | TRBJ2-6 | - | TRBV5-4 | TGTGCCAGCAGCTTGGGCCAAACTGGGGCCAACGTCCTGACTTTC | CASSLGQTGANVLTF
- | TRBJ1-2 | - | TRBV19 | TGTGCCAGTAGTATGTATGGGGGTGGCTACACCTTC | CASSMYGGGYTF
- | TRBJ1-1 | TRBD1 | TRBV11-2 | TGTGCCAGCAGCTCCCGGGACAGTGGGCCGAACACTGAAGCTTTCTTT | CASSSRDSGPNTEAFF
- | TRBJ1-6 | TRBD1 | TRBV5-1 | TGCGCCAGCAGACACGGGACAGTGGATTCACCCCTCCACTTT | CASRHGTVDSPLHF
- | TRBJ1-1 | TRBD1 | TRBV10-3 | TGTGCCATCAGTGAGTCCGGAGGGACAGGACTAAACACTGAAGCTTTCTTT | CAISESGGTGLNTEAFF
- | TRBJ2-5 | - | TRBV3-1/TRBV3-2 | TGTGCCAGCAGCCAAGGGGGCCTTAACGGATTGGTCGCGTACTTC | CASSQGGLNGLVAYF
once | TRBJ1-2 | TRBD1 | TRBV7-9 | TGTGCCAGCAGCTTCCGGGACAGGGGTATCGATGGCTACACCTTC | CASSFRDRGIDGYTF
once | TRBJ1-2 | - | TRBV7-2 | TGTGCCAGCAGCTTAGAGGGGACGTACGGCTACACCTTC | CASSLEGTYGYTF
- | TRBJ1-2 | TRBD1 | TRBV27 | TGTGCCAGCAGTTCAGGGGGAAACTATGGCTACACCTTC | CASSSGGNYGYTF
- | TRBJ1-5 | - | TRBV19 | TGTGCCAGTAGTTCGGGGGGGTATCATCAGCCCCAGCATTTT | CASSSGGYHQPQHF
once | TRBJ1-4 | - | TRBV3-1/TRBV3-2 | TGTGCCAGCAGCCAAGTCTCCCAGGGTGGGAAACTGTTTTTT | CASSQVSQGGKLFF